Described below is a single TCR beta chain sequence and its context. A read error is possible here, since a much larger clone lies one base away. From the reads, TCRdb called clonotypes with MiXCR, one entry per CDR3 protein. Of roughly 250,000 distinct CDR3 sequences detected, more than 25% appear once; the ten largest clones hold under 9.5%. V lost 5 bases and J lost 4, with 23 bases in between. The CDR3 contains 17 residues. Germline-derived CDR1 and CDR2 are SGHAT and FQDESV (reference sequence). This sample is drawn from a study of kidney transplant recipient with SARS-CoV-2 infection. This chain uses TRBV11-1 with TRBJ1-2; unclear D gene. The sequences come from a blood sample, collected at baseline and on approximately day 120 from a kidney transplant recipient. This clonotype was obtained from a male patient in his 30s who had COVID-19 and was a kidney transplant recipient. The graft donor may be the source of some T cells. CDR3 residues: CASSECAKAGRTYGYTF. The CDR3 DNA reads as TGTGCCAGCAGCGAATGTGCTAAGGCTGGAAGGACCTATGGCTACACCTTC.